Listed here is a single T cell receptor beta chain. The data stem from a study of T cell changes during pregnancy in multiple sclerosis. The CDR3 is 14 residues long. V was shortened by 5 bases and J by 2 bases, with 10 bases between the two germline ends. Germline CDR1 reads MNHEY; CDR2 reads SMNVEV (reference sequence). TCRdb's copy holds only in-frame clones and misses some; the assay was immunoSEQ multiplex PCR. The profile shows roughly 69,000 clones, around 92% of them singletons. The sequence derives from a female donor with multiple sclerosis, enrolled in a pregnancy study. This specimen was peripheral blood, taken after pregnancy. The rearrangement links TRBV27 to TRBJ1-5; tentatively, D is TRBD1 (6 bases). CDR3 bases: TGTGCCAGCAGTGTACAGGGTGGCAATCAGCCCCAGCATTTT. This encodes CASSVQGGNQPQHF.